The clone carrying this T cell receptor (beta chain) was detected only a few times. The repertoire was sequenced with immunoSEQ multiplex PCR; TCRdb's copy has only in-frame clones and lacks some. Among 250,000 to 300,000 clones listed, 88% were seen once. The CDR3 is 13 residues long. Germline values: CDR1 SGHNT, CDR2 YYREEE (reference sequence). With 4 bases removed from V and 3 bases from J, the gap between germline ends came to 10 bases. This sample is drawn from a study of blood T cell repertoires in COVID-19. Participants were aged about 18 to 100 years from more than 20 US areas. Sequenced material: PBMCs or T cells enriched from blood (not recorded which). V usage is TRBV5-4 and J usage is TRBJ1-2; D is ambiguous. This receptor was taken from a woman in her twenties or thirties who had recovered from COVID-19. DNA of the CDR3: TGTGCCAGCAGCGACATACTGGACTATGGCTACACCTTC. Translated: CASSDILDYGYTF.